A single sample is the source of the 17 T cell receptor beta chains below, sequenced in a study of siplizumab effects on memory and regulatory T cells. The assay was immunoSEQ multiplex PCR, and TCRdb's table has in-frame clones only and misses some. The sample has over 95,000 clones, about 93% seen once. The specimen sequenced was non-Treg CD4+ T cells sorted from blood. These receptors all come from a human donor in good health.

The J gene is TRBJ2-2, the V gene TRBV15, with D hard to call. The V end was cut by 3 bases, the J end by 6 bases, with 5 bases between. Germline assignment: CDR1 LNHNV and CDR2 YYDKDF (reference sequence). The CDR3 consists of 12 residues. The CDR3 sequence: CATSRYPGELFF. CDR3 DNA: TGTGCCACCAGCAGGTACCCCGGGGAGCTGTTTTTT.

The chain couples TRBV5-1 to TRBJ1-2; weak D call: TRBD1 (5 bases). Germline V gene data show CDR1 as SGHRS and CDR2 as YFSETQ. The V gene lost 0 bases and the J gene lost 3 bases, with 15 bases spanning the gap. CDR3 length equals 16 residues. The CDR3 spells CASSLGGRAYDYGYTF. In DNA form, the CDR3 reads TGCGCCAGCAGCTTGGGGGGACGAGCTTACGACTATGGCTACACCTTC.

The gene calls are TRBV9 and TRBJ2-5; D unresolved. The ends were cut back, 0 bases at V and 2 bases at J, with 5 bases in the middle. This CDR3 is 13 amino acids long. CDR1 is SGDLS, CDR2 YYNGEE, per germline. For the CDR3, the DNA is TGTGCCAGCAGCGTAGGGCCACAAGAGACCCAGTACTTC. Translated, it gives CASSVGPQETQYF.

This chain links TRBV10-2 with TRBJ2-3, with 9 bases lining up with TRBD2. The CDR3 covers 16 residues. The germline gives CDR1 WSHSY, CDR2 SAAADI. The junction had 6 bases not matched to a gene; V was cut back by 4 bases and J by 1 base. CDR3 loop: CASSALAGRGTDTQYF. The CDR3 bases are TGCGCCAGCAGTGCTCTAGCGGGGCGTGGCACAGATACGCAGTATTTT.

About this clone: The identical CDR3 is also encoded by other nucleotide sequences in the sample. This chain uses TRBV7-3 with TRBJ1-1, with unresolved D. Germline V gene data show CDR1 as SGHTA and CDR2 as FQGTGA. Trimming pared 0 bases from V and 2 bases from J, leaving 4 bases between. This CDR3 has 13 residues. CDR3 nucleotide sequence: TGTGCCAGCAGCTTAACGGGAAACACTGAAGCTTTCTTT. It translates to CASSLTGNTEAFF.

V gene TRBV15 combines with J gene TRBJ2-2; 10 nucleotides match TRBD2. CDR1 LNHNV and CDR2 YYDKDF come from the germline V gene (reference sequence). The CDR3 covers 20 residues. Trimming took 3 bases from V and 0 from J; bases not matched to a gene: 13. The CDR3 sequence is CATSSLNWTSGTTNTGELFF. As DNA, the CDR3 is TGTGCCACCAGCAGTTTAAATTGGACTAGCGGAACGACGAACACCGGGGAGCTGTTTTTT.

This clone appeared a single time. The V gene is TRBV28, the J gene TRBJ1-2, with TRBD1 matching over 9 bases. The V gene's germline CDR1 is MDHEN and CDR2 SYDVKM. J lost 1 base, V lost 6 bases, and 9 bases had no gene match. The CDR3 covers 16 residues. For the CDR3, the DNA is TGTGCCAGCAGGACGACAGGGGGAGGACGTAACTATGGCTACACCTTC. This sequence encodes CASRTTGGGRNYGYTF.

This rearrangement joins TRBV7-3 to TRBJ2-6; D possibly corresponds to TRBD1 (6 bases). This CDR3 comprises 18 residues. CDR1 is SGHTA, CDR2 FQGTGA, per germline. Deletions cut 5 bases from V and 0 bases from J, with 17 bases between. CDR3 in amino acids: CASSTSGHTISGANVLTF. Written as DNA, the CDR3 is TGTGCCAGCAGCACTTCGGGACATACTATCTCTGGGGCCAACGTCCTGACTTTC. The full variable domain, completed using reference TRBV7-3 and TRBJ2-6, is GAGVSQTPSNKVTEKGKYVELRCDPISGHTALYWYRQSLGQGPEFLIYFQGTGAADDSGLPNDRFFAVRPEGSVSTLKIQRTERGDSAVYLCASSTSGHTISGANVLTFGAGSRLTVL.

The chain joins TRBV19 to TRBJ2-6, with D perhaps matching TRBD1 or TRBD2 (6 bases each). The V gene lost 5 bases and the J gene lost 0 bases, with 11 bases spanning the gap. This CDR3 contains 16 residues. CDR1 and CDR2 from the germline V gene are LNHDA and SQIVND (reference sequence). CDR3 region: CASSPRGASGANVLTF. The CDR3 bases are TGTGCCAGTAGTCCAAGGGGGGCCTCTGGGGCCAACGTCCTGACTTTC.

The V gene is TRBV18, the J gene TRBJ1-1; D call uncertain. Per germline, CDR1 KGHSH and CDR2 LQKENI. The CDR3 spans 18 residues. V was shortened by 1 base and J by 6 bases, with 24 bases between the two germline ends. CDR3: CASSPLVYITGSSSEAFF. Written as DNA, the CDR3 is TGTGCCAGCTCACCACTCGTTTATATCACGGGTAGCTCCTCTGAAGCTTTCTTT. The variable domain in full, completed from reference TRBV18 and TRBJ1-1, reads NAGVMQNPRHLVRRRGQEARLRCSPMKGHSHVYWYRQLPEEGLKFMVYLQKENIIDESGMPKERFSAEFPKEGPSILRIQQVVRGDSAAYFCASSPLVYITGSSSEAFFGQGTRLTVV.

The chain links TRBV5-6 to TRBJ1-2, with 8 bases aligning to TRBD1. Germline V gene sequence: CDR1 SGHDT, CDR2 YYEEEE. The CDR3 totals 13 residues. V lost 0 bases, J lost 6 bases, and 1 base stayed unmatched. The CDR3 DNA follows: TGTGCCAGCAGCTTGGCAGGGGGCGATGGCTACACCTTC. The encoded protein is CASSLAGGDGYTF. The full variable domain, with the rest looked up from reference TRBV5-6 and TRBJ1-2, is DAGVTQSPTHLIKTRGQQVTLRCSPKSGHDTVSWYQQALGQGPQFIFQYYEEEERQRGNFPDRFSGHQFPNYSSELNVNALLLGDSALYLCASSLAGGDGYTFGSGTRLTVV.

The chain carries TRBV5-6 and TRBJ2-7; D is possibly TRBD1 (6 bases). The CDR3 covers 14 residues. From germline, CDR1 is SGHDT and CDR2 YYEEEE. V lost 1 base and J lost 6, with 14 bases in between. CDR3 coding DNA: TGTGCCAGCAGCTTGCCACAGGGCTCCAGCGAGCAGTACTTC. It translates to CASSLPQGSSEQYF. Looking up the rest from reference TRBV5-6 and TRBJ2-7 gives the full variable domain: DAGVTQSPTHLIKTRGQQVTLRCSPKSGHDTVSWYQQALGQGPQFIFQYYEEEERQRGNFPDRFSGHQFPNYSSELNVNALLLGDSALYLCASSLPQGSSEQYFGPGTRLTVT.

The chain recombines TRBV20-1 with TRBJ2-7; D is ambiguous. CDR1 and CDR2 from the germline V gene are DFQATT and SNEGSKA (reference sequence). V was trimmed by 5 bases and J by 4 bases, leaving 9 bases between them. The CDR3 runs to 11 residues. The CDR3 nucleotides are TGCAGTGCTTCGAACAGATACGAGCAGTACTTC. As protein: CSASNRYEQYF.

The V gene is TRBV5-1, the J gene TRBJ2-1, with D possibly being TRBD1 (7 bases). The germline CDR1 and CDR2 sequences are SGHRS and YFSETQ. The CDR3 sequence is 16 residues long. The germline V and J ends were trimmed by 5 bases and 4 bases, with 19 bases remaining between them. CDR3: CASRTLEGAPYNEQFF. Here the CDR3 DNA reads TGCGCCAGCAGAACTCTGGAGGGGGCGCCGTACAATGAGCAGTTCTTC.

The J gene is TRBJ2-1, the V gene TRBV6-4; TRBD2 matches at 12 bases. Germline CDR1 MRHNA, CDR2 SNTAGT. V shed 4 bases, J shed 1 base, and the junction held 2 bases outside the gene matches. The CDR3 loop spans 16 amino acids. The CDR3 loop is CASSVLAGGSYNEQFF. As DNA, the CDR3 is TGTGCCAGCAGTGTCCTAGCGGGGGGGTCCTACAATGAGCAGTTCTTC.

CDR3 coding DNA: TGTGCCACCACAGATACGAGCGATGAAGCTTTCTTT. This gives the protein CATTDTSDEAFF. V usage is TRBV10-3 and J usage is TRBJ1-1; D is unclear. This CDR3 has 12 amino acids. CDR1 is ENHRY, CDR2 SYGVKD, per germline. V lost 10 bases and J 7 bases, leaving 16 bases between the germline ends.

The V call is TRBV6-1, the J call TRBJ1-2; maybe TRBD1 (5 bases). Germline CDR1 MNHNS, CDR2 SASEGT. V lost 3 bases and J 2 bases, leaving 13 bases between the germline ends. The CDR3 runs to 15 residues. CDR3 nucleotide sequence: TGTGCCAGCAGTGATCTTCAGGGTTCCAACTATGGCTACACCTTC. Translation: CASSDLQGSNYGYTF.